Listed below are T cell receptor beta chains from one sample, sequenced in a study of Graves' ophthalmopathy and Graves' hyperthyroidism. TCRdb itself ran the multiplex PCR reads through MiXCR, one entry per CDR3 protein. The repertoire has about 550,000 distinct CDR3 sequences, about two fifths of them found once; the top ten carry about 4.2%. The sample was peripheral blood or thyroid tissue (not recorded which). These receptors all come from an adult man with Graves' hyperthyroidism. CDR3s include the opening cysteine and the closing phenylalanine or tryptophan. D genes are given only for firm matches. Some rows have no size entry. The others give once, few or many, or a class for an expanded clone.

abundance | d_gene | j_gene | v_gene | CDR3nt | CDR3aa
few | . | TRBJ1-1 | TRBV13 | TGTGCCAGCAGCTCCCTTCGGGCGGTGGGGCAGAGGGGCGAGACTTTCTTT | CASSSLRAVGQRGETFF
many | TRBD1 | TRBJ1-2 | TRBV12-3/TRBV12-4 | TGTGCCAGCAGTTTGACTTCCGGGACAGTCTATGGCTACACCTTC | CASSLTSGTVYGYTF
. | . | TRBJ2-7 | TRBV7-3 | TGTGCCAGCAGCTTAGGGGAGTTACACTACGAGCAGTACTTC | CASSLGELHYEQYF
. | . | TRBJ2-7 | TRBV2 | TGTGCCAGCAAAGTAACATCCTACGAGCAGTACTTC | CASKVTSYEQYF
many | . | TRBJ1-5 | TRBV10-3 | TGTGCCATACGGGATCGCAATCAGCCCCAGCATTTT | CAIRDRNQPQHF
. | . | TRBJ2-7 | TRBV27 | TGTGCCAGCAGTTTCACGGGCCAGTACGAGCAGTACTTC | CASSFTGQYEQYF
. | TRBD1 | TRBJ2-4 | TRBV20-1 | TGCAGTGCTCAGCCGGGACAGGGACGGGCCAAAAACATTCAGTACTTC | CSAQPGQGRAKNIQYF
. | . | TRBJ1-1 | TRBV14 | TGTGCTAGACAGACGGCCCGTGTGAACACTGAAGCTTTCTTT | CARQTARVNTEAFF
. | TRBD1 | TRBJ1-2 | TRBV29-1 | TGCAGCGGACTGGGACAGGGGAGAAGTAGCTACACCTTC | CSGLGQGRSSYTF
. | . | TRBJ1-4 | TRBV7-2 | TGTGCCAGCAGCACCCGGGACTCTAATGAAAAACTGTTTTTT | CASSTRDSNEKLFF
many | . | TRBJ1-2 | TRBV5-8 | TGTGCCAGCAGCTTGTATGGGGGCTACACCTTC | CASSLYGGYTF
. | . | TRBJ1-5 | TRBV25-1 | TGTGCCAGCAGTGCGTCTCCGGGACGGAACAATCAGCCCCAGCATTTT | CASSASPGRNNQPQHF
. | . | TRBJ1-3 | TRBV10-2 | TGCGCCAGCCATAGCGGGGGGAACACCATATATTTT | CASHSGGNTIYF
few | TRBD2 | TRBJ2-2 | TRBV5-1 | TGCGCCAGCAGCTTGCATACTAGCGGGCCCGCGAACACCGGGGAGCTGTTTTTT | CASSLHTSGPANTGELFF
few | TRBD1 | TRBJ1-2 | TRBV28 | TGTGCCAGCAGGGGGACAGGGGACGCTGGGACCGGCTACACCTTC | CASRGTGDAGTGYTF
few | TRBD2 | TRBJ2-3 | TRBV24-1 | TGTGCCACCAGTGATCGTCCCGGGACTAGCGTAGATACGCAGTATTTT | CATSDRPGTSVDTQYF
once | . | TRBJ1-2 | TRBV2 | TGTGCCAGCAGTCCAGATGGGGCAGGAGGCTACACCTTC | CASSPDGAGGYTF
. | . | TRBJ2-5 | TRBV6-1 | TGTGCCAGCAGCCGAAAGAAGCGGAGGGAAGAGACCCAGTACTTC | CASSRKKRREETQYF
. | TRBD1 | TRBJ1-1 | TRBV7-9 | TGTGCCAGCAGCCGTCCGGGACAGGGAGGTATGGCTTTCTTT | CASSRPGQGGMAFF
many | . | TRBJ2-5 | TRBV2 | TGTGCCAGCAGTGCCCTCATAGAGACCCAGTACTTC | CASSALIETQYF
. | . | TRBJ2-2 | TRBV29-1 | TGCAGCGTTACAGGGTCGGATGGCGGGGAGCTGTTTTTT | CSVTGSDGGELFF
. | . | TRBJ2-1 | TRBV10-3 | TGTGCCATAAGACAGTCCAATGAGCAGTTCTTC | CAIRQSNEQFF
. | . | TRBJ2-1 | TRBV20-1 | TGCAGTGCGAGGACTATCACCTCCTACAATGAGCAGTTCTTC | CSARTITSYNEQFF
many | TRBD1 | TRBJ1-5 | TRBV19 | TGTGCCAGCACGACAGGGCTCTTGAATCAGCCCCAGCATTTT | CASTTGLLNQPQHF
. | . | TRBJ2-5 | TRBV4-1 | TGCGCCAGCAGCCCTATAGGCGCACCCAACCAAGAGACCCAGTACTTC | CASSPIGAPNQETQYF
. | . | TRBJ1-2 | TRBV4-1 | TGCGCCAGCAGCCAACTCCAGGGGTACTATGGCTACACCTTC | CASSQLQGYYGYTF
. | . | TRBJ2-1 | TRBV7-9 | TGTGCCAGCAGCTCGCACAGGGACAATGAGCAGTTCTTC | CASSSHRDNEQFF
many | . | TRBJ1-1 | TRBV6-2/TRBV6-3 | TGTGCCAGCAGTCCCGGCGGTGAAGCTTTCTTT | CASSPGGEAFF
many | . | TRBJ1-1 | TRBV7-9 | TGTGCCAGCAGCGAAGGGGAAATGAACACTGAAGCTTTCTTT | CASSEGEMNTEAFF
many | . | TRBJ1-1 | TRBV7-2 | TGTGCCAGCAGCCCTCGGAGTGGGGATGAAGCTTTCTTT | CASSPRSGDEAFF
. | . | TRBJ1-6 | TRBV7-9 | TGTGCCAGCAGCGACCCCGGAAATTCACCCCTCCACTTT | CASSDPGNSPLHF
. | . | TRBJ1-1 | TRBV2 | TGTGCCAGCAGTGAACGGGGCCCGTGGACTGAAGCTTTCTTT | CASSERGPWTEAFF
many | TRBD2 | TRBJ2-5 | TRBV12-3/TRBV12-4 | TGTGCCAGCAGTATCAGCGGGGGGGCGTTGGAGACCCAGTACTTC | CASSISGGALETQYF